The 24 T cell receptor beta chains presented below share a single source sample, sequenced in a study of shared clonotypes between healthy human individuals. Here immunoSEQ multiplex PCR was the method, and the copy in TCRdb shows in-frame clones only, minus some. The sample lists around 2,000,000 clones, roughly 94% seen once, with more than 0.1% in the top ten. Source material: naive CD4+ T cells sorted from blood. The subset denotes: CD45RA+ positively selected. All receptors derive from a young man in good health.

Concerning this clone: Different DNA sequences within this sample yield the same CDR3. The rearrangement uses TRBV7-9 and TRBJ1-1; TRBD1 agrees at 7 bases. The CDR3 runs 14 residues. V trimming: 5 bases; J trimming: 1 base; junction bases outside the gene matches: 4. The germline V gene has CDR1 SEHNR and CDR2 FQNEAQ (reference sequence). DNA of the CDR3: TGTGCCAGCAGCCCCGGGACAGCGAACACTGAAGCTTTCTTT. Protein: CASSPGTANTEAFF.

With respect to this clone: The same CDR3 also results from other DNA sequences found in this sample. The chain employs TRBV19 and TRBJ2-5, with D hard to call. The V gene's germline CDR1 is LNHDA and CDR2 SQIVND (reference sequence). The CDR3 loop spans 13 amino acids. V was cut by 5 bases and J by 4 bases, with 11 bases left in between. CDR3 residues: CASSPGVGETQYF. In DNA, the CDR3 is TGTGCCAGTAGTCCCGGAGTTGGAGAGACCCAGTACTTC.

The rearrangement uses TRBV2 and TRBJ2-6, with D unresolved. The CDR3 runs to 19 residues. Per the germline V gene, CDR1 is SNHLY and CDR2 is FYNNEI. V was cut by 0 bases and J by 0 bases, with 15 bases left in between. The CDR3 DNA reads TGTGCCAGCAGTGAAGCCGCGACCCTCGTATTCTCTGGGGCCAACGTCCTGACTTTC. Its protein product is CASSEAATLVFSGANVLTF.

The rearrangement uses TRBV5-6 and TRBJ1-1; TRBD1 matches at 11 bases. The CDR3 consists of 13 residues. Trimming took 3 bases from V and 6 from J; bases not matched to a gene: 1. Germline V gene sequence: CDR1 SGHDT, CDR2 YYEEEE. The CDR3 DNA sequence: TGTGCCAGCAGCTGGGGACAGGGGGCTGAAGCTTTCTTT. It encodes CASSWGQGAEAFF.

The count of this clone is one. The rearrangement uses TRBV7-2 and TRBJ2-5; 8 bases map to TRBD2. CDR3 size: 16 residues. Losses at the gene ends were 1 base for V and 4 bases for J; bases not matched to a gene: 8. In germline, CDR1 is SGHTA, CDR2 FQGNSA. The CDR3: CASSLGGSGARETQYF. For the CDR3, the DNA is TGTGCCAGCAGCTTAGGGGGTAGCGGGGCCAGAGAGACCCAGTACTTC.

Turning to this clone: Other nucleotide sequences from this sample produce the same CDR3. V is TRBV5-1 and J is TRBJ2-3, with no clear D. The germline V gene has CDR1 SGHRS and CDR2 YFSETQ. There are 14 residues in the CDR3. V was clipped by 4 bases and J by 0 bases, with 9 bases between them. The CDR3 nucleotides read TGCGCCAGCAGCCCCGGACCTAGCACAGATACGCAGTATTTT. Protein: CASSPGPSTDTQYF.

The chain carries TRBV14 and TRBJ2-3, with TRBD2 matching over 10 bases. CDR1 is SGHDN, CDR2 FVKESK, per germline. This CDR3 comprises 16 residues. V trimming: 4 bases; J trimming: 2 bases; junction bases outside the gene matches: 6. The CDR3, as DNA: TGTGCCAGCAGCCTAGATAGCGGGAGGATCACAGATACGCAGTATTTT. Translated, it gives CASSLDSGRITDTQYF.

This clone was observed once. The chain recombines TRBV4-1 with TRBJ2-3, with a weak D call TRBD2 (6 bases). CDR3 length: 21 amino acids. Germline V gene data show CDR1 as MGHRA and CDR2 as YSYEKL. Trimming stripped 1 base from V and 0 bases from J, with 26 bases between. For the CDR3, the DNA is TGCGCCAGCAGCCAAGCTTTGGGGGAAGTGAAGCTAGCGCCTAGCACAGATACGCAGTATTTT. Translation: CASSQALGEVKLAPSTDTQYF.

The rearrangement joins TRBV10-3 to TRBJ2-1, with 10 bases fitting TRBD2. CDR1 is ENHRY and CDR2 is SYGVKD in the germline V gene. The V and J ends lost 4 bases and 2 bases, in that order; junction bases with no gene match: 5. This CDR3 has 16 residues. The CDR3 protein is CAISGSSGSTYNEQFF. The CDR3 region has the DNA TGTGCCATCAGTGGGTCTAGCGGGAGCACCTACAATGAGCAGTTCTTC.

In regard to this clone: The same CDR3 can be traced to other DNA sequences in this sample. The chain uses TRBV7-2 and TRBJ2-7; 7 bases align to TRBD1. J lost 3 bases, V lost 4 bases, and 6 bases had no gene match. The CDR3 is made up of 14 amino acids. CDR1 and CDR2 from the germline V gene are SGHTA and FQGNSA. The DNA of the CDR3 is TGTGCCAGCAGCTCGGGACAGACTTTCTACGAGCAGTACTTC. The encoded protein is CASSSGQTFYEQYF.

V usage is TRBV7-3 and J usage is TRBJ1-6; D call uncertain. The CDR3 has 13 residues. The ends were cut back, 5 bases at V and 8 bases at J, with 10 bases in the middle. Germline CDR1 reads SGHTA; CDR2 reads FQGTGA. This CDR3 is CASSPTRDSPLHF. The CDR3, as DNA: TGTGCCAGCAGCCCAACTAGAGATTCACCCCTCCACTTT.

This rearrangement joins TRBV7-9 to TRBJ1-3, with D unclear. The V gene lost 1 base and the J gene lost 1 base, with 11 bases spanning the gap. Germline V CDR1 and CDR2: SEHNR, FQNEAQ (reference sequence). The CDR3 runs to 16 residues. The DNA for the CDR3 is TGTGCCAGCAGCTTAGTTTCCCCAGGATCTGGAAACACCATATATTTT. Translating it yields CASSLVSPGSGNTIYF.

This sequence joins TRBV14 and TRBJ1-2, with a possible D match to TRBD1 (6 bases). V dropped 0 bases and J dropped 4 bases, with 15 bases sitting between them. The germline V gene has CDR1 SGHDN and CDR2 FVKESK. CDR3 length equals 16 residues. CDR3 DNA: TGTGCCAGCAGCCAAGATCATCACAGGGTCCTCTATGGCTACACCTTC. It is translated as CASSQDHHRVLYGYTF.

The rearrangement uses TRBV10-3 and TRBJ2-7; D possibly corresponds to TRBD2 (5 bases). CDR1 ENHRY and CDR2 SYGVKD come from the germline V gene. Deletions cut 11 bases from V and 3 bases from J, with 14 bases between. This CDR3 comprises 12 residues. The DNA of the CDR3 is TGTGCCTACAGCGGTTCCGGCTACGAGCAGTACTTC. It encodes CAYSGSGYEQYF.

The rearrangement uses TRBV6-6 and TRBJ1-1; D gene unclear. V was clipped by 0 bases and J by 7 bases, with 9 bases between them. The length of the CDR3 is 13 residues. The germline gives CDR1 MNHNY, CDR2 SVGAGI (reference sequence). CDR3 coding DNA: TGTGCCAGCAGTTACTCCCGGGATTTTGAAGCTTTCTTT. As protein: CASSYSRDFEAFF.

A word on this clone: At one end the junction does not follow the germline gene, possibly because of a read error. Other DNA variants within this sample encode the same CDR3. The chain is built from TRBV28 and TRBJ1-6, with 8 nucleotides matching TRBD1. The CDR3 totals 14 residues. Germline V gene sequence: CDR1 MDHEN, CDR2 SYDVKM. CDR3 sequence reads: CASSLGQENSPLHF. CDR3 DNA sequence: TGTGCCAGCAGTTTGGGACAGGAGAATTCGCCCCTCCACTTT.

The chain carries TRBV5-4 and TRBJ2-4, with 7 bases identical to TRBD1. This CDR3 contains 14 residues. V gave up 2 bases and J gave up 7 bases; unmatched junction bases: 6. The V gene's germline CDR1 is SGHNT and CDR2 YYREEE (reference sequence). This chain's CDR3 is CASSLQGSGNIQYF. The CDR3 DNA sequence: TGTGCCAGCAGCTTACAGGGGTCGGGGAACATTCAGTACTTC.

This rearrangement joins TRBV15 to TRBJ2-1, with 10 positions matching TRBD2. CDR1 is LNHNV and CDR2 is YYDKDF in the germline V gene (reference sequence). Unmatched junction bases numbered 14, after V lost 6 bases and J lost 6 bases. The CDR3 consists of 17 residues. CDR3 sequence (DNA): TGTGCCACCAGGGAGCGGGGGGGCCAAACCCACGTCAATGAGCAGTTCTTC. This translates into CATRERGGQTHVNEQFF.

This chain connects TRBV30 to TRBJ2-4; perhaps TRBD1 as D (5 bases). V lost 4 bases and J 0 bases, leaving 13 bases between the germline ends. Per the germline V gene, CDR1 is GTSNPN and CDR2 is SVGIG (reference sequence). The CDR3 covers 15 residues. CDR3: CAWTRTGLAKNIQYF. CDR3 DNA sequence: TGTGCCTGGACCCGTACAGGTTTAGCCAAAAACATTCAGTACTTC.

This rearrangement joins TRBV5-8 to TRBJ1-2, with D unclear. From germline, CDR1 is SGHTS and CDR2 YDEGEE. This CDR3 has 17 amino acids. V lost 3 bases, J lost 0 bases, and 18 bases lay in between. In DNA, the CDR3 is TGTGCCAGCAGCTCCCGGGTGAGGAAGAACTCTAACTATGGCTACACCTTC. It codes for CASSSRVRKNSNYGYTF.

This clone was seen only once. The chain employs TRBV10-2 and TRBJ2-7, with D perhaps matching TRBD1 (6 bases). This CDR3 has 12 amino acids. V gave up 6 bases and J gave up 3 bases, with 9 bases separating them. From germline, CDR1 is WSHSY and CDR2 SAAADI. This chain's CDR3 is CASSTGRYEQYF. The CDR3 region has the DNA TGCGCCAGCAGCACAGGGCGCTACGAGCAGTACTTC.

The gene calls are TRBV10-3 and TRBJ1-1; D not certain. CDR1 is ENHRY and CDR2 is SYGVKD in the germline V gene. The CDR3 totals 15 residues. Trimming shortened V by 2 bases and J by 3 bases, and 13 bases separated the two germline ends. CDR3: CAISEGSGRDTEAFF. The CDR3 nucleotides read TGTGCCATCAGTGAGGGTTCCGGGAGGGACACTGAAGCTTTCTTT.

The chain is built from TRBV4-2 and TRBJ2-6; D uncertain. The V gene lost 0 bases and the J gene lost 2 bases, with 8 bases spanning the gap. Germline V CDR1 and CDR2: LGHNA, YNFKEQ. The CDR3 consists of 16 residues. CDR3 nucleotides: TGTGCCAGCAGCCAAGACCCAGTCGCTGGGGCCAACGTCCTGACTTTC. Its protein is CASSQDPVAGANVLTF.

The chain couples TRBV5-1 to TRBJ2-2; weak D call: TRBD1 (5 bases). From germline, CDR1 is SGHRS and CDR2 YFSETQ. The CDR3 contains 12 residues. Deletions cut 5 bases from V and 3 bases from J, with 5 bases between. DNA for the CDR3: TGCGCCAGCAGACAGGACACCGGGGAGCTGTTTTTT. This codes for CASRQDTGELFF.